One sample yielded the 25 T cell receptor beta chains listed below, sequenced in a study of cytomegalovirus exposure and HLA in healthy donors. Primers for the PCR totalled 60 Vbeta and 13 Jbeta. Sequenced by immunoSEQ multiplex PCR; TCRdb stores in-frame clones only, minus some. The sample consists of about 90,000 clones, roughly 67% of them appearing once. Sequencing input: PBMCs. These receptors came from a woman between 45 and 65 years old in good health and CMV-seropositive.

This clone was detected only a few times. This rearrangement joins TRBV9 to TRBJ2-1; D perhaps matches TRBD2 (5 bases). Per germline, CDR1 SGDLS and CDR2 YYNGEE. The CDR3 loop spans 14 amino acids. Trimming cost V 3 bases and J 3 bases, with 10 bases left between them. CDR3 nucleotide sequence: TGTGCCAGCAGCGCCCTCCGGGGCTACAATGAGCAGTTCTTC. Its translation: CASSALRGYNEQFF. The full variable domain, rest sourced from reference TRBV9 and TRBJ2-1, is DSGVTQTPKHLITATGQRVTLRCSPRSGDLSVYWYQQSLDQGLQFLIQYYNGEERAKGNILERFSAQQFPDLHSELNLSSLELGDSALYFCASSALRGYNEQFFGPGTRLTVL.

In nucleotides, the CDR3 is TGTGCCAGCTCACCTACAGGGATAGGTGATGCTTTCTTT. Protein product: CASSPTGIGDAFF. The chain links TRBV18 to TRBJ1-1, with D possibly being TRBD1 (6 bases). Trimming removed 3 bases from V and 11 bases from J, with 16 bases in between. This CDR3 is 13 amino acids long. Germline CDR1 KGHSH, CDR2 LQKENI.

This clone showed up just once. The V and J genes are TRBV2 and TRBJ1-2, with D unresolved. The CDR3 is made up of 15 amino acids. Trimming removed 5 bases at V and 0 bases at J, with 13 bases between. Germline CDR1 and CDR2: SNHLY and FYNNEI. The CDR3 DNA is TGTGCCAGCAGTCACCGGGATTCAGCTAACTATGGCTACACCTTC. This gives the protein CASSHRDSANYGYTF.

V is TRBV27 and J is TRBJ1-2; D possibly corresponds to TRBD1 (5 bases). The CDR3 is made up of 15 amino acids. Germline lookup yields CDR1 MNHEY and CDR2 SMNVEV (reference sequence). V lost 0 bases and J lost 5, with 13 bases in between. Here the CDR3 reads CASSLSGGIGYGYTF. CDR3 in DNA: TGTGCCAGCAGTTTATCGGGGGGGATCGGGTATGGCTACACCTTC.

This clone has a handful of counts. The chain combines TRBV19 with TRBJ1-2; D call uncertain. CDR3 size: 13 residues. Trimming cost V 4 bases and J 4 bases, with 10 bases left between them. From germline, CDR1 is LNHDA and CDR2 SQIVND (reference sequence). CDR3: CASSTGQTYGYTF. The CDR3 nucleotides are TGTGCCAGTAGTACAGGCCAGACCTATGGCTACACCTTC.

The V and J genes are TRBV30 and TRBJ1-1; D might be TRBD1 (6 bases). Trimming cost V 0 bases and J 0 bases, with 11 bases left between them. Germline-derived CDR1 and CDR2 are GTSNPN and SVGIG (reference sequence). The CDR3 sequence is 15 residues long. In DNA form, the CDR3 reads TGTGCCTGGAGTGTGAGGGACACTTTGAACACTGAAGCTTTCTTT. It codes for CAWSVRDTLNTEAFF.

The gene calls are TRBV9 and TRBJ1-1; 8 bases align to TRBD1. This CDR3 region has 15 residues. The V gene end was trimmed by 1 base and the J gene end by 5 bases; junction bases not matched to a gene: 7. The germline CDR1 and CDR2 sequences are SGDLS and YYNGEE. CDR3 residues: CASSVQGAMDTEAFF. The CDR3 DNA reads TGTGCCAGCAGCGTACAGGGGGCGATGGATACTGAAGCTTTCTTT.

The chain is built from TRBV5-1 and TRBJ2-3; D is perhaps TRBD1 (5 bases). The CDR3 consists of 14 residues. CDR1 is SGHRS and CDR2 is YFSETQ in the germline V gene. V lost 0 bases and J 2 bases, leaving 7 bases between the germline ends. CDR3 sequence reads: CASSLEGFTDTQYF. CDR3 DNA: TGCGCCAGCAGCTTGGAGGGGTTCACAGATACGCAGTATTTT.

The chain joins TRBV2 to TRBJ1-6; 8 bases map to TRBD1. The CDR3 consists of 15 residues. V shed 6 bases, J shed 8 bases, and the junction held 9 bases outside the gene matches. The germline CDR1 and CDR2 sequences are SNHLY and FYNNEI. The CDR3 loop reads CASSRQGRGDSPLHF. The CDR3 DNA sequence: TGTGCCAGCAGCCGACAGGGGCGAGGGGATTCACCCCTCCACTTT.

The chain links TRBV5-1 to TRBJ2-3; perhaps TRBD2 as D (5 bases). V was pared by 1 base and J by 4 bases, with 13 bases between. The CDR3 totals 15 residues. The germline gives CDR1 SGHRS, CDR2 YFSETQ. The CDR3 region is CASSLTRQAADTQYF. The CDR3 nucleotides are TGCGCCAGCAGCTTGACGAGACAAGCGGCAGATACGCAGTATTTT.

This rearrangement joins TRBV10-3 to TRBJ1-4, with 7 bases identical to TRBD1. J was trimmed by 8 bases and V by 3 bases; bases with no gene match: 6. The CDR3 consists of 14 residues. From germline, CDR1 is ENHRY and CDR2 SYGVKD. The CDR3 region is CAISDRQGGEKLFF. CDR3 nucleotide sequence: TGTGCCATCAGTGATCGACAGGGTGGAGAAAAACTGTTTTTT.

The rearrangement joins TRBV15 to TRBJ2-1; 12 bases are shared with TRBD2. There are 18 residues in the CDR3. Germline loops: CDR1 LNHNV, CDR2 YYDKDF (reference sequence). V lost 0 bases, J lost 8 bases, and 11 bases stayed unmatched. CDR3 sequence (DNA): TGTGCCACCAGCAGAGATAGAATGGCTAGCGGGGGGGTTGATGAGCAGTTCTTC. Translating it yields CATSRDRMASGGVDEQFF.

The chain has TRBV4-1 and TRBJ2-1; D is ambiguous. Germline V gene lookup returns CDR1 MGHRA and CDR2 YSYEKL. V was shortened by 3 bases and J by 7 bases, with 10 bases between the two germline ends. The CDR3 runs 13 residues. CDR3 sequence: CASSHPPLNEQFF. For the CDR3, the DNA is TGCGCCAGCAGCCACCCCCCCTTGAATGAGCAGTTCTTC.

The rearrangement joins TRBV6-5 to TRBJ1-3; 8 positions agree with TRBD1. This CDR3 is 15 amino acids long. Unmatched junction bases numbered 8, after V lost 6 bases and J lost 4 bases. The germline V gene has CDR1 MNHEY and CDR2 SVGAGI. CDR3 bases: TGTGCCAGCAGCTCCTTGACAGGGGCGGGAAACACCATATATTTT. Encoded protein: CASSSLTGAGNTIYF.

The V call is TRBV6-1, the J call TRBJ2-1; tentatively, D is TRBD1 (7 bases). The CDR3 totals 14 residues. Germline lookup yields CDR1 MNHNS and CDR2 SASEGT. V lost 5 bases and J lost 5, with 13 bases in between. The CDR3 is CASSSGGTNNEQFF. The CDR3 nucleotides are TGTGCCAGCAGTTCAGGGGGGACAAACAATGAGCAGTTCTTC.

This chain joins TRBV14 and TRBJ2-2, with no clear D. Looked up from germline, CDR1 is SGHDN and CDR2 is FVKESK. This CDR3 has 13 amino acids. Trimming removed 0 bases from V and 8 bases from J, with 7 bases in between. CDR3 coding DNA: TGTGCCAGCAGCCAAGAGTACATAGGGGAGCTGTTTTTT. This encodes CASSQEYIGELFF. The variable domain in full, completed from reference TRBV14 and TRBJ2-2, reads EAGVTQFPSHSVIEKGQTVTLRCDPISGHDNLYWYRRVMGKEIKFLLHFVKESKQDESGMPNNRFLAERTGGTYSTLKVQPAELEDSGVYFCASSQEYIGELFFGEGSRLTVL.

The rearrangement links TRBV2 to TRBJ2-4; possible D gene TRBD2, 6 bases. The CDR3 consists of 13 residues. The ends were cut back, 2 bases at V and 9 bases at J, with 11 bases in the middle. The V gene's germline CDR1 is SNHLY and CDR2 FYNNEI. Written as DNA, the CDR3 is TGTGCCAGCAGTGAAATCCTAGCGACCATTCAGTACTTC. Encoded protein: CASSEILATIQYF.

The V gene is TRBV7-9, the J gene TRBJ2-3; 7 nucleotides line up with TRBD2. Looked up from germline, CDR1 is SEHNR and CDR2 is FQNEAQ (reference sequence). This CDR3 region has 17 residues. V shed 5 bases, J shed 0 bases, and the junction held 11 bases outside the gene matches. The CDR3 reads CASSLFVSGGSTDTQYF. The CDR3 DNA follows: TGTGCCAGCAGCCTCTTCGTTTCGGGGGGAAGCACAGATACGCAGTATTTT. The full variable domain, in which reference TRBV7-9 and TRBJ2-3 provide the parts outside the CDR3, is DTGVSQNPRHKITKRGQNVTFRCDPISEHNRLYWYRQTLGQGPEFLTYFQNEAQLEKSRLLSDRFSAERPKGSFSTLEIQRTEQGDSAMYLCASSLFVSGGSTDTQYFGPGTRLTVL.

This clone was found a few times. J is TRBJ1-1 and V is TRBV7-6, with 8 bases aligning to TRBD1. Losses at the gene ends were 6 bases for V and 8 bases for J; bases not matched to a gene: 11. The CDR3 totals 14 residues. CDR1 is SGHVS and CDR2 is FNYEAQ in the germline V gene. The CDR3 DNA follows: TGTGCCAGCAGACTCGACAGGGGATCCCTCGAAGCTTTCTTT. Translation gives CASRLDRGSLEAFF.

CDR3 DNA: TGTGCCAGCAGCACCGGGACAGGGATTCCCACTGGAAACACCATATATTTT. Residues: CASSTGTGIPTGNTIYF. The chain couples TRBV9 to TRBJ1-3; 9 bases map to TRBD1. Germline V gene lookup returns CDR1 SGDLS and CDR2 YYNGEE. V lost 4 bases to trimming and J lost 2 bases; unmatched junction nucleotides: 10. This CDR3 has 17 amino acids.

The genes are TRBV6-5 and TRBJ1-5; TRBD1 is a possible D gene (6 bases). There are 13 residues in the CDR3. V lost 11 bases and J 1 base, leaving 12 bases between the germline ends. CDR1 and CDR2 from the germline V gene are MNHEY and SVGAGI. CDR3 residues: CAGGGMSNQPQHF. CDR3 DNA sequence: TGTGCCGGGGGGGGCATGAGCAATCAGCCCCAGCATTTT.

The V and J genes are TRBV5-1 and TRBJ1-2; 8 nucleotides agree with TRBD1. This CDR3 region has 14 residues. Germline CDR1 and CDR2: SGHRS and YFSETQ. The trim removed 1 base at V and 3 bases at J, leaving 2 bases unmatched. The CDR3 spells CASSLSTGDYGYTF. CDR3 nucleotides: TGCGCCAGCAGCTTGTCGACAGGGGACTATGGCTACACCTTC. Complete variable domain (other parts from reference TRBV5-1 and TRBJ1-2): KAGVTQTPRYLIKTRGQQVTLSCSPISGHRSVSWYQQTPGQGLQFLFEYFSETQRNKGNFPGRFSGRQFSNSRSEMNVSTLELGDSALYLCASSLSTGDYGYTFGSGTRLTVV.

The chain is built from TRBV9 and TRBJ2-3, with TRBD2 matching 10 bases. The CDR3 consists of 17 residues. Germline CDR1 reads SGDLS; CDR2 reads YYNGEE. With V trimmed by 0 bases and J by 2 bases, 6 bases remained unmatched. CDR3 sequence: CASSVGGSGGATDTQYF. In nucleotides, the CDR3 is TGTGCCAGCAGCGTAGGAGGAAGCGGGGGGGCCACAGATACGCAGTATTTT. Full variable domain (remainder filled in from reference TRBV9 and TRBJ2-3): DSGVTQTPKHLITATGQRVTLRCSPRSGDLSVYWYQQSLDQGLQFLIQYYNGEERAKGNILERFSAQQFPDLHSELNLSSLELGDSALYFCASSVGGSGGATDTQYFGPGTRLTVL.

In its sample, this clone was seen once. CDR3 nucleotide sequence: TGTGCTAGTGGTTTGGGACTAGCGGGGGACACAGATACGCAGTATTTT. It codes for CASGLGLAGDTDTQYF. The chain has TRBV12-5 and TRBJ2-3; TRBD2 matches 12 bases. The CDR3 sequence is 16 residues long. The V segment lost 1 base and the J segment 2 bases; nucleotides outside the gene matches: 1. Germline V gene sequence: CDR1 LGHNT, CDR2 FRNRAP.

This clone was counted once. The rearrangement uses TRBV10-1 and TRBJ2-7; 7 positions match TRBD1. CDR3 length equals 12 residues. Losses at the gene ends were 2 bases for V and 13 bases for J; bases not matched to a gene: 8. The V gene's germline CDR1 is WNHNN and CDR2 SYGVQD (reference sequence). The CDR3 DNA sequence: TGCGCCAGCAGTGAGGACAGGGCCACTGACTACTTC. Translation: CASSEDRATDYF.